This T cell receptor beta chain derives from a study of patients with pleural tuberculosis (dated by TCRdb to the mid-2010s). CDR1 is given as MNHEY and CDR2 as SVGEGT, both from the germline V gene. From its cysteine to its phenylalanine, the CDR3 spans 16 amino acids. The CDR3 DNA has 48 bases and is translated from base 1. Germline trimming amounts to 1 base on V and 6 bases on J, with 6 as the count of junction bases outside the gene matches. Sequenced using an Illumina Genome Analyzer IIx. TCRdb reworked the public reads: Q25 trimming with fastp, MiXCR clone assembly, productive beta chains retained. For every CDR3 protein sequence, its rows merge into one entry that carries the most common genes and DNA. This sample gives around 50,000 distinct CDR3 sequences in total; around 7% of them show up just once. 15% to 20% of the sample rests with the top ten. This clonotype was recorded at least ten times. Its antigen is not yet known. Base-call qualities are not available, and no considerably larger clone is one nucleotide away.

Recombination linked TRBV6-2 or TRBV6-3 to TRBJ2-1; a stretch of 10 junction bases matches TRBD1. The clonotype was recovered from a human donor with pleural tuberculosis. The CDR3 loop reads CASSYFSGTGANEQFF. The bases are TGTGCCAGCAGTTACTTCTCAGGGACAGGGGCCAATGAGCAGTTCTTC.